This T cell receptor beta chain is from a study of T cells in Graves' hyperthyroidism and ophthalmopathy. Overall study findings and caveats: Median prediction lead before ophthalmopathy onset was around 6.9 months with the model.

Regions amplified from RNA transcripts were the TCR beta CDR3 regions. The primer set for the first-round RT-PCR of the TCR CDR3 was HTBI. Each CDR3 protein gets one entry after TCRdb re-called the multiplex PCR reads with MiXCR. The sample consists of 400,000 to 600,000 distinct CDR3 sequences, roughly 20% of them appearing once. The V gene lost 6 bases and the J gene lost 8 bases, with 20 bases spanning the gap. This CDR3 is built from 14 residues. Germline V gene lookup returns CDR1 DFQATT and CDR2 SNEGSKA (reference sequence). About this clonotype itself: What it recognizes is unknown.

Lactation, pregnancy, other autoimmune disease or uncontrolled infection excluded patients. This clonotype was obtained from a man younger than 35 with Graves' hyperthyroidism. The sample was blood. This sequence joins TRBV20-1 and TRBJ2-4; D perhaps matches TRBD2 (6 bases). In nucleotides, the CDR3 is TGCAGTGCCGTAGGGGCCCCCCGCGGGGACATTCAGTACTTC. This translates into CSAVGAPRGDIQYF.